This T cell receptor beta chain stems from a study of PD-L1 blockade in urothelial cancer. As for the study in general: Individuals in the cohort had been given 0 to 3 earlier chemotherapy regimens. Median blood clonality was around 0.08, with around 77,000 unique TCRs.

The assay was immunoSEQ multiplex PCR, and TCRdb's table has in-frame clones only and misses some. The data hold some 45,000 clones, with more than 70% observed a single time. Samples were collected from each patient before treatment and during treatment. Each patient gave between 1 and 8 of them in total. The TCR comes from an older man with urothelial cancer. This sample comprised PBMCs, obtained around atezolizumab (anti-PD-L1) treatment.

Here the CDR3 reads CASSRDSYGYTF. CDR3 coding DNA: TGTGCCAGCAGTCGGGACAGCTATGGCTACACCTTC. The chain combines TRBV28 with TRBJ1-2; TRBD1 agrees at 7 bases. Germline V gene lookup returns CDR1 MDHEN and CDR2 SYDVKM. V shed 5 bases and J 4 bases; nucleotides not matched to a gene: 1. The CDR3 length is 12 residues.